The 19 T cell receptor beta chains below come from one sample, sequenced in a study of shared clonotypes between healthy human individuals. Repertoires were generated with immunoSEQ multiplex PCR, while TCRdb's copy carries only in-frame clones and drops some. In the table there are 950,000 to 1,300,000 clones, under 80% of which are singletons. Sequenced: memory CD4+ T cells sorted from blood. Documented subset: CD45RA-negative fraction. The origin of the receptors is a man aged 18 to 30 in good health.

The chain links TRBV30 to TRBJ1-4; D might be TRBD1 (5 bases). Germline V gene data show CDR1 as GTSNPN and CDR2 as SVGIG (reference sequence). There are 16 residues in the CDR3. V dropped 2 bases and J dropped 4 bases, with 17 bases sitting between them. Here the CDR3 DNA reads TGTGCCTGGAGTTCCCAGGACAAGACTTTTAATGAAAAACTGTTTTTT. This sequence encodes CAWSSQDKTFNEKLFF.

This chain links TRBV9 with TRBJ2-3; the match to TRBD1 covers 7 bases. J lost 4 bases, V lost 1 base, and 6 bases had no gene match. CDR3 length: 15 residues. The germline CDR1 and CDR2 sequences are SGDLS and YYNGEE. The CDR3 protein is CASSVWGQNSDTQYF. CDR3 coding DNA: TGTGCCAGCAGCGTATGGGGACAGAATTCAGATACGCAGTATTTT.

This chain links TRBV14 with TRBJ2-7; TRBD1 matches 8 bases. There are 13 residues in the CDR3. V lost 4 bases to trimming and J lost 5 bases; unmatched junction nucleotides: 4. Germline V gene sequence: CDR1 SGHDN, CDR2 FVKESK. In DNA form, the CDR3 reads TGTGCCAGCAGCCCGGACAGGGCCCACGAGCAGTACTTC. Its protein is CASSPDRAHEQYF.

The gene calls are TRBV7-3 and TRBJ1-1, with 8 positions matching TRBD1. V was clipped by 5 bases and J by 5 bases; unmatched bases: 7. This CDR3 is 14 amino acids long. Germline V gene lookup returns CDR1 SGHTA and CDR2 FQGTGA. The DNA for the CDR3 is TGTGCCAGCAGCCCAGGGGGCAAAGGGACTGAAGCTTTCTTT. Translating it yields CASSPGGKGTEAFF.

The table lists this clone with a few counts. The V call is TRBV30, the J call TRBJ1-3, with D possibly being TRBD1 (5 bases). This CDR3 has 16 amino acids. Germline-derived CDR1 and CDR2 are GTSNPN and SVGIG (reference sequence). V shed 4 bases and J shed 3 bases, with 19 bases lying between them. CDR3 protein: CAWTTFSGGRGNTIYF. CDR3 coding DNA: TGTGCCTGGACAACCTTCTCGGGGGGTCGTGGAAACACCATATATTTT.

The chain recombines TRBV5-1 with TRBJ2-5; 8 nucleotides agree with TRBD2. The CDR3 spans 15 residues. Trimming cost V 1 base and J 1 base; bases outside gene matches: 3. Germline-derived CDR1 and CDR2 are SGHRS and YFSETQ. The CDR3 sequence: CASSLQLAVQETQYF. The DNA of the CDR3 is TGCGCCAGCAGCTTGCAACTAGCGGTCCAAGAGACCCAGTACTTC. The full variable domain, in which reference TRBV5-1 and TRBJ2-5 provide the parts outside the CDR3, is KAGVTQTPRYLIKTRGQQVTLSCSPISGHRSVSWYQQTPGQGLQFLFEYFSETQRNKGNFPGRFSGRQFSNSRSEMNVSTLELGDSALYLCASSLQLAVQETQYFGPGTRLLVL.

The V gene is TRBV5-1, the J gene TRBJ2-7, with D possibly TRBD1 on 6 matching bases. Between the trimmed V and J ends, which lost 4 bases and 1 base, there was a span of 12 bases. The CDR3 sequence is 14 residues long. CDR1 is SGHRS, CDR2 YFSETQ, per germline. In DNA form, the CDR3 reads TGCGCCAGCAGCCTCGACAGGTTTTCCTACGAGCAGTACTTC. Residues: CASSLDRFSYEQYF.

The chain carries TRBV7-9 and TRBJ1-3; no clear D. CDR1 SEHNR and CDR2 FQNEAQ come from the germline V gene (reference sequence). The CDR3 runs to 16 residues. Trimming removed 5 bases from V and 0 bases from J, with 14 bases in between. CDR3 region: CASSPRELLSGNTIYF. DNA for the CDR3: TGTGCCAGCAGCCCTCGGGAGCTCCTCTCTGGAAACACCATATATTTT.

V is TRBV7-6 and J is TRBJ2-1, with D hard to call. Germline CDR1 and CDR2: SGHVS and FNYEAQ. Trimming stripped 5 bases from V and 10 bases from J, with 9 bases between. The CDR3 is 11 amino acids. CDR3 amino acids: CASSPLMEQFF. The CDR3 DNA sequence: TGTGCCAGCAGCCCCCTGATGGAGCAGTTCTTC.

This clone has more than one count but fewer than ten. V usage is TRBV19 and J usage is TRBJ2-7, with D unclear. The CDR3 loop spans 13 amino acids. V was shortened by 6 bases and J by 5 bases, with 14 bases between the two germline ends. CDR1 and CDR2 (germline): LNHDA, SQIVND (reference sequence). CDR3 residues: CASSPQLVNEQYF. CDR3 DNA sequence: TGTGCCAGTAGCCCCCAACTTGTGAACGAGCAGTACTTC.

This rearrangement joins TRBV5-6 to TRBJ2-3; D perhaps matches TRBD2 (6 bases). The germline CDR1 and CDR2 sequences are SGHDT and YYEEEE. V gave up 0 bases and J gave up 6 bases, with 17 bases separating them. The CDR3 sequence is 16 residues long. In nucleotides, the CDR3 is TGTGCCAGCAGCTTGGGCCTAGGAGGGGCATACGATACGCAGTATTTT. Its translation is CASSLGLGGAYDTQYF.

The V gene is TRBV6-1, the J gene TRBJ1-1; no firm D call. The CDR3 contains 13 residues. The ends were cut back, 2 bases at V and 1 base at J, with 5 bases in the middle. CDR1 is MNHNS and CDR2 is SASEGT in the germline V gene. The CDR3 here is CASSEITNTEAFF. The CDR3 DNA reads TGTGCCAGCAGTGAAATAACGAACACTGAAGCTTTCTTT.

The chain uses TRBV19 and TRBJ1-1; TRBD1 might be the D (6 bases). The CDR3 totals 13 residues. Germline CDR1 LNHDA, CDR2 SQIVND (reference sequence). Trimming removed 4 bases at V and 6 bases at J, with 12 bases between. The CDR3 reads CASSTGATAEAFF. CDR3 sequence (DNA): TGTGCCAGTAGTACAGGGGCGACTGCTGAAGCTTTCTTT.

The genes are TRBV6-1 and TRBJ2-7; possibly TRBD1 or TRBD2 for D (5 bases each). Germline-derived CDR1 and CDR2 are MNHNS and SASEGT. Trimming removed 6 bases from V and 3 bases from J, with 15 bases in between. This CDR3 spans 14 amino acids. The chain's CDR3 is CASRSARGLYEQYF. The DNA for the CDR3 is TGTGCCAGCAGATCCGCGAGGGGCCTCTACGAGCAGTACTTC.

V usage is TRBV7-9 and J usage is TRBJ2-2; D perhaps matches TRBD1 (5 bases). CDR3 size: 14 residues. Germline V gene data show CDR1 as SEHNR and CDR2 as FQNEAQ (reference sequence). V lost 5 bases, J lost 3 bases, and 10 bases lay in between. The CDR3 spells CASSVGAHTGELFF. In DNA form, the CDR3 reads TGTGCCAGCAGCGTAGGGGCCCACACCGGGGAGCTGTTTTTT. The complete variable domain, with remaining parts taken from reference TRBV7-9 and TRBJ2-2, reads DTGVSQNPRHKITKRGQNVTFRCDPISEHNRLYWYRQTLGQGPEFLTYFQNEAQLEKSRLLSDRFSAERPKGSFSTLEIQRTEQGDSAMYLCASSVGAHTGELFFGEGSRLTVL.

This clone came up once. J is TRBJ2-3 and V is TRBV4-2; a possible D gene is TRBD2 (6 bases). Germline V gene lookup returns CDR1 LGHNA and CDR2 YNFKEQ. The CDR3 has 14 residues. The V gene lost 8 bases and the J gene lost 5 bases, with 17 bases spanning the gap. CDR3 amino acids: CASSKGPGGDTQYF. CDR3 in DNA: TGTGCCAGCTCCAAGGGTCCCGGGGGAGATACGCAGTATTTT.

V and J are TRBV28 and TRBJ2-5; TRBD2 matches at 8 bases. The CDR3 runs 15 residues. Germline V CDR1 and CDR2: MDHEN, SYDVKM. The junction had 6 bases not matched to a gene; V was cut back by 4 bases and J by 2 bases. This CDR3 is CASSSPVAGQETQYF. CDR3 coding DNA: TGTGCCAGCAGTTCGCCCGTAGCGGGGCAAGAGACCCAGTACTTC.

This clone was seen once. The gene calls are TRBV5-1 and TRBJ2-7; TRBD1 agrees at 9 bases. CDR1 is SGHRS and CDR2 is YFSETQ in the germline V gene. This CDR3 comprises 14 residues. J was trimmed by 0 bases and V by 6 bases; bases with no gene match: 4. The DNA of the CDR3 is TGCGCCAGCACCCCGGGACAGGGCTCCTACGAGCAGTACTTC. It yields the protein CASTPGQGSYEQYF.

The chain couples TRBV6-1 to TRBJ2-2, with 10 bases fitting TRBD1. The V and J ends lost 4 bases and 5 bases, in that order; junction bases with no gene match: 7. Germline V gene lookup returns CDR1 MNHNS and CDR2 SASEGT. The CDR3 is 16 residues long. DNA of the CDR3: TGTGCCAGCAGTGTGACAGGGGGCGTGAAAACCGGGGAGCTGTTTTTT. It translates to CASSVTGGVKTGELFF.